This T cell receptor (beta chain) stems from a study of blood T cell repertoires in COVID-19. Germline assignment: CDR1 LGHDT and CDR2 YNNKEL (reference sequence). The germline V and J ends were trimmed by 3 bases and 5 bases, with 8 bases remaining between them. The length of the CDR3 is 12 residues. TCRdb's copy holds only in-frame clones and misses some; the assay was immunoSEQ multiplex PCR. The table records approximately 100,000 clones, approximately 80% of them present only once. V and J are TRBV3-1 (or the pseudogene TRBV3-2) and TRBJ2-7, with D possibly matching TRBD2 (6 bases). What was sequenced was peripheral blood. The receptor was derived from a man between 65 and 85 years old with active or convalescent COVID-19. DNA for the CDR3: TGTGCCAGCAGCCACGGCGGGAACGAGCAGTACTTC. This gives the protein CASSHGGNEQYF.